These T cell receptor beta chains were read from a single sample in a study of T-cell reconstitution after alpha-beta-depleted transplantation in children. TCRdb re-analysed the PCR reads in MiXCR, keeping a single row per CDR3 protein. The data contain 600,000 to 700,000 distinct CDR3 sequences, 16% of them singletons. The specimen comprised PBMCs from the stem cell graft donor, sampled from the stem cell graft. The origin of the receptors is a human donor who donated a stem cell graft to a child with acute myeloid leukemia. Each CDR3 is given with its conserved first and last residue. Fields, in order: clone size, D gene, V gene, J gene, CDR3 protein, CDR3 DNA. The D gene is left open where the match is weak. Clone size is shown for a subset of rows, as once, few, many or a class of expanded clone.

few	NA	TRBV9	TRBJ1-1	CASSVARGNTEAFF	TGTGCCAGCAGCGTAGCTCGGGGGAACACTGAAGCTTTCTTT
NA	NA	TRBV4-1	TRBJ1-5	CASSRTWENQNQPQHF	TGCGCCAGCAGCCGCACCTGGGAGAATCAGAATCAGCCCCAGCATTTT
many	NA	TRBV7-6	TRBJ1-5	CASSLRVNQPQHF	TGTGCCAGCAGCTTAAGGGTGAATCAGCCCCAGCATTTT
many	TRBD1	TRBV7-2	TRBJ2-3	CASSHRGQTDTQYF	TGTGCCAGCAGCCACAGGGGGCAGACAGATACGCAGTATTTT
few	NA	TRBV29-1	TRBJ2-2	CSVGGPRGFTGELFF	TGCAGCGTTGGGGGCCCGCGGGGCTTCACCGGGGAGCTGTTTTTT
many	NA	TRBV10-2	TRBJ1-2	CASSESELTGYGYTF	TGCGCCAGCAGTGAGTCCGAATTGACAGGCTATGGCTACACCTTC
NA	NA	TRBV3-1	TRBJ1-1	CTSSPPEPTDHGDTEAFF	TGTACCAGCAGCCCACCCGAACCCACAGACCACGGGGACACTGAAGCTTTCTTT
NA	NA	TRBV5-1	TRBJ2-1	CASSWAEQVNEQFF	TGCGCCAGCAGCTGGGCGGAACAGGTGAATGAGCAGTTCTTC
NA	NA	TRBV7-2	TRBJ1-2	CAISLVEGRYGYTF	TGTGCCATCAGCTTAGTCGAGGGGAGGTACGGCTACACCTTC
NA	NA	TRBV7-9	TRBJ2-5	CASSLGINREETQYF	TGTGCCAGCAGCTTGGGGATCAACAGGGAAGAGACCCAGTACTTC
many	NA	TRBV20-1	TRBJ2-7	CSARDRAGDSYEQYF	TGCAGTGCTAGAGATCGGGCAGGGGACTCCTACGAGCAGTACTTC
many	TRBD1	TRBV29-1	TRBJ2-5	CSNRDSSTFGTQYF	TGCAGCAACCGGGACAGCTCTACTTTTGGGACCCAGTACTTC
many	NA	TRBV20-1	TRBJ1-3	CSAPRPGNTIYF	TGCAGTGCCCCTCGACCTGGAAACACCATATATTTT
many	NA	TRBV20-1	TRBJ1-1	CSAKEPLNTEAFF	TGCAGTGCCAAGGAGCCCTTGAACACTGAAGCTTTCTTT
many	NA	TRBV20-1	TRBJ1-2	CSARGGSLNYGYTF	TGCAGTGCGCGGGGCGGCAGCTTAAACTATGGCTACACCTTC
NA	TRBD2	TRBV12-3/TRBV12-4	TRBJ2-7	CASSGLAAPREQYF	TGTGCCAGCAGTGGACTAGCCGCGCCTCGGGAGCAGTACTTC
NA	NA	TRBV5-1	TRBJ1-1	CASSTGVVTEAFF	TGCGCCAGCAGCACGGGGGTAGTAACTGAAGCTTTCTTT
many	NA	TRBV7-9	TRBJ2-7	CASSDGQTYEQYF	TGTGCCAGCAGCGATGGACAGACCTACGAGCAGTACTTC
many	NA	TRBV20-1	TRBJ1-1	CSARALTAGYTEAFF	TGCAGTGCTAGAGCCCTAACAGCGGGTTACACTGAAGCTTTCTTT
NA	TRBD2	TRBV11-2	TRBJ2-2	CASSPGRAGFPLVAGELFF	TGTGCCAGCAGCCCCGGTAGAGCGGGGTTTCCTTTGGTGGCCGGGGAGCTGTTTTTT
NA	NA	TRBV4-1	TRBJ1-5	CASSQTGYNQPQHF	TGCGCCAGCAGCCAAACAGGGTACAATCAGCCCCAGCATTTT
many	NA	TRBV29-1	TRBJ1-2	CSVDSGGGGHGYTF	TGCAGCGTTGACTCTGGCGGAGGGGGGCATGGCTACACCTTC
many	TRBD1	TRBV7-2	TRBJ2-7	CASSFYRGQEQYF	TGTGCCAGCAGCTTCTACAGGGGGCAGGAGCAGTACTTC
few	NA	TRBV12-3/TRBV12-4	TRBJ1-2	CASSLRQATGYTF	TGTGCCAGCAGTTTACGGCAGGCGACTGGCTACACCTTC
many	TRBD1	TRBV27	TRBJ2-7	CASSRMTGTGEQYF	TGTGCCAGCAGTAGGATGACAGGGACGGGGGAGCAGTACTTC
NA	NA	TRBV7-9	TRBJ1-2	CASSQSLGQSYGYTF	TGTGCCAGCAGCCAATCCTTGGGGCAGAGCTATGGCTACACCTTC
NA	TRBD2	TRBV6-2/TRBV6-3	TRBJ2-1	CASSYPSGLAGGQTGDEQFF	TGTGCCAGCAGTTATCCTTCCGGACTAGCGGGGGGTCAAACGGGGGATGAGCAGTTCTTC
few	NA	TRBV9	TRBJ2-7	CASSPQQGAYEQYF	TGTGCCAGCAGCCCCCAACAGGGCGCCTACGAGCAGTACTTC
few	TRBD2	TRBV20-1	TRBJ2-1	CCALGTSGAQPVDEQFF	TGCTGTGCTCTCGGGACTAGCGGGGCCCAGCCCGTCGATGAGCAGTTCTTC
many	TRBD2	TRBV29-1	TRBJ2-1	CRATSGGALNEQFF	TGCAGGGCCACTAGCGGGGGGGCCCTCAATGAGCAGTTCTTC
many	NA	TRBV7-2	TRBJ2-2	CASSLARTGELFF	TGTGCCAGCAGCTTAGCTAGGACCGGGGAGCTGTTTTTT
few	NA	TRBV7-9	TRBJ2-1	CASSLTLAVRRNEQFF	TGTGCCAGCAGCCTTACTTTAGCCGTAAGAAGGAATGAGCAGTTCTTC
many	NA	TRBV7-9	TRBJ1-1	CASSLVTNTEAFF	TGTGCCAGCAGCTTGGTTACAAACACTGAAGCTTTCTTT
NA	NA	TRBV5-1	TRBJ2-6	CASSLGQTSGANVLTF	TGCGCCAGCAGCTTGGGACAAACCTCTGGGGCCAACGTCCTGACTTTC
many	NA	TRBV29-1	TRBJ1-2	CSVTGLDGYTF	TGCAGCGTAACAGGTTTGGATGGCTACACCTTC
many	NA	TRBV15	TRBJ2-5	CATRGILQETQYF	TGTGCCACGAGAGGTATCCTCCAAGAGACCCAGTACTTC
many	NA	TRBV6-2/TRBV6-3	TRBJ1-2	CASSSRQNFYGYTF	TGTGCCAGCAGTTCCAGACAGAACTTCTATGGCTACACCTTC
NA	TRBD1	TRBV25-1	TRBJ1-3	CASSEDRDFGNTIYF	TGTGCCAGCAGTGAGGACAGGGACTTTGGAAACACCATATATTTT
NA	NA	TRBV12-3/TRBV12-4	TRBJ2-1	CASSFGGGHEQFF	TGTGCCAGCAGTTTTGGGGGGGGCCATGAGCAGTTCTTC
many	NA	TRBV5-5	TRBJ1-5	CASSLDYSNQPQHF	TGTGCCAGCAGTCTGGATTATAGCAATCAGCCCCAGCATTTT
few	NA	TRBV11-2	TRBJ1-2	CASSLVTGLISEVSGYTF	TGTGCCAGCAGCTTAGTAACAGGCCTAATATCCGAGGTTTCGGGCTACACCTTC
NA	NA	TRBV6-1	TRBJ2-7	CASSDYSYEQYF	TGTGCCAGCAGTGACTACTCCTACGAGCAGTACTTC
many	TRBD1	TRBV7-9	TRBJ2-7	CASNSPQGDEQYF	TGTGCCAGCAATTCCCCGCAGGGGGACGAGCAGTACTTC
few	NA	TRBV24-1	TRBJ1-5	CATSGVGTGNQPQHF	TGTGCCACCAGTGGGGTGGGCACGGGCAATCAGCCCCAGCATTTT
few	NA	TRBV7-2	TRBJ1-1	CASSKMDPDNTEAFF	TGTGCCAGCAGCAAGATGGATCCTGATAACACTGAAGCTTTCTTT
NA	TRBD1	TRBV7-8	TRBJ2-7	CASSLGDRVGEQYF	TGTGCCAGCAGCTTAGGGGACAGGGTAGGGGAGCAGTACTTC
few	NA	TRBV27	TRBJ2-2	CASGEWRTGELFF	TGTGCCAGCGGGGAATGGAGGACCGGGGAGCTGTTTTTT
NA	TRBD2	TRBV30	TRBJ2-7	CALRVRGGEQYF	TGTGCCCTTAGGGTTCGGGGGGGCGAGCAGTACTTC
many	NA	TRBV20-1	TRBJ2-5	CSAGWGAQQETQYF	TGCAGTGCAGGGTGGGGGGCGCAGCAAGAGACCCAGTACTTC
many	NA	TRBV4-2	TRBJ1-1	CASSQPHGQMNTEAFF	TGTGCCAGCAGCCAGCCCCACGGACAGATGAACACTGAAGCTTTCTTT